This entry is about one T cell receptor beta chain. This specimen comes from a study of blood T cell repertoires in COVID-19. Under the authors' procedure: Reference gene primer amplification yielded estimated nucleated cell counts. This table comes from immunoSEQ multiplex PCR, and its TCRdb copy is limited to in-frame clones, with some not included. D and trimming come from the DNA, and the V and J calls and clone size come from that table. Among around 450,000 clones listed, roughly 90% were seen once. The cohort comprised adults aged roughly 18 to 95 years residing in 20 to 30 US areas. Assignments of participants to cohorts depended upon their own reported clinical history. V lost 1 base and J 6 bases, leaving 18 bases between the germline ends. The length of the CDR3 is 17 residues. Germline V gives CDR1 LGHNA, CDR2 YNFKEQ.

The chain is built from TRBV4-2 and TRBJ1-4, with D possibly being TRBD1 (5 bases). The sequenced sample was PBMCs or T cells enriched from blood (not recorded which). This TCR was sampled from a woman between 18 and 29 years old who had recovered from COVID-19. The CDR3 is CASSQAGGDLGDEKLFF. In nucleotides, the CDR3 is TGTGCCAGCAGCCAAGCTGGGGGGGACCTCGGAGATGAAAAACTGTTTTTT.